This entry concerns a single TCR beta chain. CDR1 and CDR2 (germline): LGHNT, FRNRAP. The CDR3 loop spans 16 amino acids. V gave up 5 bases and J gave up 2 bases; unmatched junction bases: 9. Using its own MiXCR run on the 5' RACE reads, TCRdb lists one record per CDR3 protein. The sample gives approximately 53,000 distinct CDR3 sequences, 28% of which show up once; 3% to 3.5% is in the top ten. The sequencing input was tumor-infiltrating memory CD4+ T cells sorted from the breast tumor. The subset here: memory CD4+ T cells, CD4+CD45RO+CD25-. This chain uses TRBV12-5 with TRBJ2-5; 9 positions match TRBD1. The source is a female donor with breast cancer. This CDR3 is CASGPKGTGRQETQYF. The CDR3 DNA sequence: TGTGCTAGTGGTCCTAAGGGGACAGGGAGGCAAGAGACCCAGTACTTC. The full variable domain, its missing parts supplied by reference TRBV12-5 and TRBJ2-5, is DARVTQTPRHKVTEMGQEVTMRCQPILGHNTVFWYRQTMMQGLELLAYFRNRAPLDDSGMPKDRFSAEMPDATLATLKIQPSEPRDSAVYFCASGPKGTGRQETQYFGPGTRLLVL.